A selection of T cell receptor beta chains follows, all from one sample in a study of T cell responses to AZD1222 COVID-19 vaccine. Some clones are missing from TCRdb's copy, which holds only in-frame ones; the method was immunoSEQ multiplex PCR. Here the sample spans 100,000 or so clones, around 87% being singletons. The sample consisted of peripheral blood, taken on day 0 of AZD1222 vaccination. The receptors shown here come from an adult in good health. CDR3s include the opening cysteine and the closing phenylalanine or tryptophan. Each record gives: J gene, CDR3 length, V gene, clone size, CDR3 protein. Some rows mark clone size as missing; the rest say once, few, many or name a class of expanded clone.

>TRBJ1-1|18|TRBV19|NA
CASSKGQGGLSVDTEAFF
>TRBJ2-1|17|TRBV7-9|NA
CASSLSGTSPEYNEQFF
>TRBJ1-1|14|TRBV28|once
CASSLSGGMAEAFF
>TRBJ2-3|16|TRBV7-9|NA
CASSLAGLAVTDTQYF
>TRBJ2-2|17|TRBV7-9|NA
CASSLEQGAKYTGELFF
>TRBJ2-1|17|TRBV7-2|once
CASSLAGQGGGYNEQFF
>TRBJ2-7|14|TRBV29-1|NA
CSVEERDVAYEQYF
>TRBJ2-5|14|TRBV3-1/TRBV3-2|NA
CASSGLGGGETQYF
>TRBJ1-1|15|TRBV30|NA
CAWSVGSGYSTEAFF
>TRBJ2-1|20|TRBV9|NA
CASSVERSGVPGLAAREQFF
>TRBJ2-1|15|TRBV30|NA
CAWGRGPLLNNEQFF
>TRBJ1-1|13|TRBV18|NA
CASSPDVYTEAFF
>TRBJ1-1|15|TRBV5-5|NA
CASSLSGIMNTEAFF
>TRBJ1-1|14|TRBV2|NA
CASRADRENTEAFF
>TRBJ2-7|14|TRBV5-1|once
CASRRDRGFYEQYF
>TRBJ2-7|16|TRBV7-8|once
CASSLTSGGTSYEQYF
>TRBJ1-2|15|TRBV4-2|NA
CASSQDDQGSYGYTF
>TRBJ1-1|13|TRBV7-3|NA
CASRNRQDTEAFF
>TRBJ1-2|13|TRBV12-3/TRBV12-4|NA
CASSFRDYYGYTF
>TRBJ2-5|15|TRBV11-2|NA
CASSLGGTERETQYF
>TRBJ2-2|14|TRBV11-3|NA
CASSRTGNTGELFF
>TRBJ1-1|14|TRBV14|NA
CASSKRSAGTEAFF
>TRBJ1-1|13|TRBV7-9|NA
CASSLQMNTEAFF
>TRBJ1-2|14|TRBV16|once
CASSQSGFSPGYTF
>TRBJ1-3|15|TRBV3-1/TRBV3-2|once
CASSQGQHSGNTIYF
>TRBJ1-5|14|TRBV4-1|NA
CASSRGLSNQPQHF
>TRBJ1-2|14|TRBV10-2|NA
CASRGQGNNYGYTF
>TRBJ1-1|17|TRBV6-2/TRBV6-3|NA
CASSFEQGSGVNTEAFF
>TRBJ2-7|16|TRBV7-2|NA
CASSYARLAGVSEQYF
>TRBJ2-7|19|TRBV27|NA
CASSKIRGLAGGLNYEQYF
>TRBJ1-2|15|TRBV18|NA
CASSPLQDTNYGYTF
>TRBJ1-1|14|TRBV28|NA
CASSFGGPGTEAFF
>TRBJ2-7|15|TRBV28|NA
CASSSDYPRPYEQYF
>TRBJ2-1|16|TRBV5-1|NA
CASSLGVAGVGNEQFF
>TRBJ2-3|17|TRBV7-3|NA
CASSRGATGSNTDTQYF
>TRBJ2-7|15|TRBV6-1|once
CASSEILAGRDEQYF
>TRBJ1-1|11|TRBV19|NA
CASSGSTEAFF
>TRBJ2-1|14|TRBV6-2/TRBV6-3|NA
CASSYQSYDNEQFF
>TRBJ1-6|14|TRBV5-1|NA
CASSLGTGNSPLHF
>TRBJ2-5|15|TRBV18|NA
CASSPLKSTEETQYF
>TRBJ2-3|12|TRBV19|NA
CASSIEVDTQYF
>TRBJ1-3|14|TRBV13|NA
CASAPVRAGNTIYF
>TRBJ2-1|15|TRBV9|NA
CASSVDAGANNEQFF
>TRBJ2-7|14|TRBV30|NA
CAAVAAASSYEQYF
>TRBJ1-5|16|TRBV7-9|NA
CASSLFRGYSNQPQHF
>TRBJ1-2|12|TRBV10-3|NA
CAISQGNYGYTF
>TRBJ1-2|14|TRBV24-1|once
CATSDSWGQYGYTF
>TRBJ1-1|12|TRBV30|NA
CAWIQGKTEAFF
>TRBJ1-1|13|TRBV24-1|NA
CATSVAANTEAFF
>TRBJ1-1|16|TRBV19|NA
CASRRGLGQGNTEAFF
>TRBJ2-1|12|TRBV5-1|NA
CASSSTRYEQFF
>TRBJ1-5|14|TRBV27|NA
CASSFGTADQPQHF
>TRBJ2-6|13|TRBV30|NA
CAWSGSGANVLTF
>TRBJ2-2|17|TRBV19|NA
CATPAGQGSVNTGELFF
>TRBJ1-6|15|TRBV6-1|NA
CASSEWPGFNSPLHF
>TRBJ2-3|16|TRBV5-4|NA
CASSFKGRGRTDTQYF
>TRBJ2-1|16|TRBV4-1|once
CASSLLLAEGYNEQFF
>TRBJ1-1|14|TRBV19|NA
CASSPGYMNTEAFF
>TRBJ2-5|13|TRBV19|NA
CASSIGGQETQYF
>TRBJ2-1|18|TRBV5-4|NA
CASSLVLAGLSSYNEQFF